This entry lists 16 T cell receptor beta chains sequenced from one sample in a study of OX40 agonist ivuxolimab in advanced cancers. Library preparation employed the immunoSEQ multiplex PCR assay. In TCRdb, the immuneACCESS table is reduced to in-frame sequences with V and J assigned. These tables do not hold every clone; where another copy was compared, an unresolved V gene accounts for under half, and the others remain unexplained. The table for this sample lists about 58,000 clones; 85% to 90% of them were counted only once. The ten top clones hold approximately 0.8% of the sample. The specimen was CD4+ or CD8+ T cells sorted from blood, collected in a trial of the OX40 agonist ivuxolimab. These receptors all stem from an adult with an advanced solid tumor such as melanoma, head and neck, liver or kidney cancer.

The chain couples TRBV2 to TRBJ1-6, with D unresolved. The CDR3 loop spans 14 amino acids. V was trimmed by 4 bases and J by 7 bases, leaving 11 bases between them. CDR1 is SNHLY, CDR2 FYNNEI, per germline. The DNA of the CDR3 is TGTGCCAGCAGTGGAGGACGGCTAAATTCACCCCTCCACTTT. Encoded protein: CASSGGRLNSPLHF.

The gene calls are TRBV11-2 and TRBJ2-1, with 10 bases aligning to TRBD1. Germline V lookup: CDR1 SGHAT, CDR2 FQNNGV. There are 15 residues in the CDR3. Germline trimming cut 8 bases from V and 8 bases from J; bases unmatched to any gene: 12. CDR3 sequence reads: CASRRAGQGVYEQFF. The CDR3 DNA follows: TGTGCCAGCCGTCGGGCCGGACAGGGGGTTTATGAGCAGTTCTTC.

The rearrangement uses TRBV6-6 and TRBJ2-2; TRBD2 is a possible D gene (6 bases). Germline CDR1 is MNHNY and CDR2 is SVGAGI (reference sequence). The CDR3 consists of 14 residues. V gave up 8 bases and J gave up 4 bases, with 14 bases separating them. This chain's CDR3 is CASRWRGPTGELFF. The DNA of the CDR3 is TGTGCCAGCCGATGGAGGGGACCCACCGGGGAGCTGTTTTTT.

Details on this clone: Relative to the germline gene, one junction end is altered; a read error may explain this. CDR3 residues: CASRRSGLYGQYF. DNA of the CDR3: TGTGCCAGCAGACGTAGCGGGCTCTACGGGCAGTACTTC. The V call is TRBV27, the J call TRBJ2-7; 7 nucleotides line up with TRBD2. Germline V gene data show CDR1 as MNHEY and CDR2 as SMNVEV (reference sequence). This CDR3 is built from 13 residues.

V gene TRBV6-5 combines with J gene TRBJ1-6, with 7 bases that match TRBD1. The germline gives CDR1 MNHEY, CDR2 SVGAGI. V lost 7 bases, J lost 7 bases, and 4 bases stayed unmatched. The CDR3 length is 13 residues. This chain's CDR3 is CASTEQGNSPLHF. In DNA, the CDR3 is TGTGCCAGCACCGAACAGGGGAATTCACCCCTCCACTTT.

The CDR3 spells CASSPSKGFNEQFF. The CDR3 DNA reads TGTGCCAGCTCACCTTCGAAGGGGTTCAATGAGCAGTTCTTC. V gene TRBV18 combines with J gene TRBJ2-1; weak D call: TRBD1 (5 bases). Germline lookup yields CDR1 KGHSH and CDR2 LQKENI. The CDR3 has 14 amino acids. The V end lost 3 bases, the J end lost 6 bases, and 12 bases lay between the germline ends.

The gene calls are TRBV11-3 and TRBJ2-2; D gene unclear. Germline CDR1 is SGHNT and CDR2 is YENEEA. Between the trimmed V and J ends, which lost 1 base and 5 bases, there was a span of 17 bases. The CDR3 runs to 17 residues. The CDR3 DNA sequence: TGTGCCAGCAGCTTAGGGGTGGGTAACGGCTCGACCGGGGAGCTGTTTTTT. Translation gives CASSLGVGNGSTGELFF.

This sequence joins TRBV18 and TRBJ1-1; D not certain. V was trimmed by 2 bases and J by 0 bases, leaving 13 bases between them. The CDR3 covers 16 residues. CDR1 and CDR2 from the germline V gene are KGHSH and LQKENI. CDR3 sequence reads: CASSPDPGSVNTEAFF. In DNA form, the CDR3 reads TGTGCCAGCTCACCAGATCCGGGGTCGGTGAACACTGAAGCTTTCTTT.

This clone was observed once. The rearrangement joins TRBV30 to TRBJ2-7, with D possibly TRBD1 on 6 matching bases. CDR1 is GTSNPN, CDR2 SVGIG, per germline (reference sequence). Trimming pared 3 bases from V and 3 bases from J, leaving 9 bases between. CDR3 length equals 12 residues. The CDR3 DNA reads TGTGCCTGGAGCCCACAGGGCTACGAGCAGTACTTC. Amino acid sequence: CAWSPQGYEQYF.

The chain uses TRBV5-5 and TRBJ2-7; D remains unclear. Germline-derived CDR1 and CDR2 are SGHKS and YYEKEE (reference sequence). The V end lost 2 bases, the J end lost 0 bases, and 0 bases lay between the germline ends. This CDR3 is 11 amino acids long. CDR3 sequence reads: CASSFSYEQYF. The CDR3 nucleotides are TGTGCCAGCAGCTTCTCCTACGAGCAGTACTTC.

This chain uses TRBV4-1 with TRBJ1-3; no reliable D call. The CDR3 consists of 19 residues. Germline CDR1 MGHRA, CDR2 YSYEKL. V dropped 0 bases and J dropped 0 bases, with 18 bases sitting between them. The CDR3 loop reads CASSQDYGLNRNSGNTIYF. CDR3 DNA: TGCGCCAGCAGCCAAGATTACGGACTCAATCGGAACTCTGGAAACACCATATATTTT.

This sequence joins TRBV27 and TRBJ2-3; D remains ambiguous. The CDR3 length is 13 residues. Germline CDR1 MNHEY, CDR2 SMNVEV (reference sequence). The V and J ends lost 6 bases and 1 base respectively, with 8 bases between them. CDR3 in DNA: TGTGCCAGCAGATCCGGCCGCACAGATACGCAGTATTTT. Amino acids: CASRSGRTDTQYF.

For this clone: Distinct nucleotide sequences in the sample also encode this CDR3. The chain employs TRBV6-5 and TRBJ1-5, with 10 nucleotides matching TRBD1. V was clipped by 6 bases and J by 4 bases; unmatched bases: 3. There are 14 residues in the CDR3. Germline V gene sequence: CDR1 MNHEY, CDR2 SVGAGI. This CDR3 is CASRKGQGNQPQHF. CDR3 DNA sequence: TGTGCCAGCAGGAAGGGACAGGGGAATCAGCCCCAGCATTTT.

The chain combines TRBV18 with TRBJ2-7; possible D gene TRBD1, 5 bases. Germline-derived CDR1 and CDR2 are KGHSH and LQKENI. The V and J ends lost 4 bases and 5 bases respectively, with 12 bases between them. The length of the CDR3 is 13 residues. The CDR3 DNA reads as TGTGCCAGCTCACGGAGCAGGGCCCACGAGCAGTACTTC. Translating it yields CASSRSRAHEQYF.

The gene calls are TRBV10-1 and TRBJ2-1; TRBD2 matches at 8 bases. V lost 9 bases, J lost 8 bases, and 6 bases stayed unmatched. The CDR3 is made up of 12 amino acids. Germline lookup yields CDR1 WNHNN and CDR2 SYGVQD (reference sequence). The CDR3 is CARGLDSHEQFF. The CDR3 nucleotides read TGCGCCAGGGGACTAGACTCGCATGAGCAGTTCTTC.

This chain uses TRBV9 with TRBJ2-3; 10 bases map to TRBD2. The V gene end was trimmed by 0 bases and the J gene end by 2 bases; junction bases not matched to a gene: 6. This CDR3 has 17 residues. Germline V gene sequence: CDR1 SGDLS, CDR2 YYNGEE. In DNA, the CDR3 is TGTGCCAGCAGCGTAGATCTAGCGGGGGTCTACACAGATACGCAGTATTTT. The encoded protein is CASSVDLAGVYTDTQYF.